Listed below are T cell receptor beta chains from one sample, sequenced in a study of glioma-infiltrating T cells after dendritic cell vaccination. Profiling relied on immunoSEQ multiplex PCR, and the TCRdb table lists in-frame clones only, not all of them. The repertoire holds around 97,000 clones, with roughly 79% as singletons. This material consisted of blood, taken before dendritic cell vaccination. These receptors originate from a human donor with glioblastoma. Both conserved end residues are part of each CDR3. The order of the fields is clone size, D gene, J gene, V gene, CDR3 DNA, CDR3 protein. A D gene is named only where the DNA matches it firmly. Not all rows give a size; the values are once, few, many and, for expanded clones, a class.

NA,NA,TRBJ2-7,TRBV4-2,TGTGCCAGCAGCCAAGGGGCCCCAGCCTCCTACGAGCAGTACTTC,CASSQGAPASYEQYF
NA,TRBD2,TRBJ2-4,TRBV5-1,TGCGCCAGCAGCCCCGGGAGGGCAAGCAAAAACATTCAGTACTTC,CASSPGRASKNIQYF
NA,NA,TRBJ2-4,TRBV7-2,TGTGCCAGCAGCTTAGGGGACACCCTAGCCAAAAACATTCAGTACTTC,CASSLGDTLAKNIQYF
few,TRBD1,TRBJ1-5,TRBV30,TGTGCCTCCAAGGGGACAGGGGATCAGCCCCAGCATTTT,CASKGTGDQPQHF
NA,NA,TRBJ2-5,TRBV6-6,TGTGCCAGCAGTTACTCGGGGCCCCGACCGGAAGAGACCCAGTACTTC,CASSYSGPRPEETQYF
NA,TRBD1,TRBJ1-5,TRBV6-6,TGTGCCAGCAGACCCACAGGGGAAGCTCAGCCCCAGCATTTT,CASRPTGEAQPQHF
NA,NA,TRBJ2-5,TRBV11-3,TGTGCCAGCAGTACTCGGACTATCCAAGAGACCCAGTACTTC,CASSTRTIQETQYF
NA,NA,TRBJ2-5,TRBV5-1,TGCGCCAGCAGCTTGGCAGGTTCGGAGACCCAGTACTTC,CASSLAGSETQYF
NA,TRBD1,TRBJ1-1,TRBV6-1,TGTGCCAGCAGTGAGCTTCCGGGACAGCGGGTCACTGAAGCTTTCTTT,CASSELPGQRVTEAFF
NA,TRBD1,TRBJ1-1,TRBV6-5,TGTGCCAGCAGTTACTCTGGACAGGGTTACACTGAAGCTTTCTTT,CASSYSGQGYTEAFF
NA,NA,TRBJ2-5,TRBV7-6,TGTGCCAGCAGCTTAGTTACTAGTGGCCAAGAGACCCAGTACTTC,CASSLVTSGQETQYF
NA,NA,TRBJ1-2,TRBV4-1,TGCGCCAGCAGCCAAGGAGGCAGGGCTGGCTACACCTTC,CASSQGGRAGYTF
NA,NA,TRBJ1-2,TRBV19,TGTGCCAGTAGTAGGGACAAGGGGTATGGCTACACCTTC,CASSRDKGYGYTF
NA,TRBD2,TRBJ2-7,TRBV19,TGTGCCAGTAGTATAGATACTAGACTAGCGGGGGACCGTACCTACGAGCAGTACTTC,CASSIDTRLAGDRTYEQYF
NA,TRBD2,TRBJ2-3,TRBV19,TGTGCCAGTAGTGCAACTAGCGGGGGGGCTCATACGCAGTATTTT,CASSATSGGAHTQYF
NA,NA,TRBJ1-2,TRBV19,TGTGCCAGTGCAGAACGGGGGGACTATGGCTACACCTTC,CASAERGDYGYTF
NA,TRBD2,TRBJ2-1,TRBV29-1,TGCAGCGTTGGCGGACTAGCCTCCTTGAATGAGCAGTTCTTC,CSVGGLASLNEQFF
NA,NA,TRBJ2-7,TRBV13,TGTGCCAGCAGCTTATTGGGCGTATACGAGCAGTACTTC,CASSLLGVYEQYF
NA,NA,TRBJ2-1,TRBV30,TGTGCCTGGACAGGGATTAGTGATCGGAATGAGCAGTTCTTC,CAWTGISDRNEQFF
NA,NA,TRBJ1-4,TRBV5-1,TGCGCCAGCAGTTCGGACAGATTCAATGAAAAACTGTTTTTT,CASSSDRFNEKLFF
NA,NA,TRBJ1-1,TRBV30,TGTGCCTGGAGCCAACGAACCTATCGATTTGCTTTCTTT,CAWSQRTYRFAFF
NA,TRBD1,TRBJ1-2,TRBV5-5,TGTGCCAGCAGCTTATTGGGACAGGGGGACTATGGCTACACCTTC,CASSLLGQGDYGYTF
NA,NA,TRBJ1-2,TRBV19,TGTGCCAGTAGTATAGAGCAGGGGACGGCGGAGGGCTACACCTTC,CASSIEQGTAEGYTF
NA,NA,TRBJ1-3,TRBV5-1,TGCGCCAGCAGCTTGGCTGGTGGGCTTTCTGGAAACACCATATATTTT,CASSLAGGLSGNTIYF
once,TRBD2,TRBJ2-3,TRBV27,TGTGCCAGCAGTTTAAGGGCGGGGGGGGCCCCCTTCACAGATACGCAGTATTTT,CASSLRAGGAPFTDTQYF